The TCR beta chain under discussion was sequenced for a study of radiotherapy plus CTLA-4 blockade in lung cancer. Study results and limitations: The best predictor of response was reported to be early blood T cell clone dynamics, with interferon-beta.

This clone was detected many times. No antigen is known for it. This CDR3 has 16 amino acids. Trimming shortened V by 4 bases and J by 8 bases, and 23 bases separated the two germline ends. Germline-derived CDR1 and CDR2 are SEHNR and FQNEAQ (reference sequence). Assay: immunoSEQ multiplex PCR; the TCRdb copy retains only in-frame clones and omits some. The table records 64,000 or so clones, about 70% of them present only once. Chemo-refractory metastatic non-small-cell lung cancer patients were treated with focal radiation plus CTLA-4 blockade with ipilimumab. Source: peripheral blood, taken from a patient treated with radiotherapy plus ipilimumab. The rearrangement uses TRBV7-9 and TRBJ1-1; D might be TRBD1 (5 bases). This clonotype originated in a human donor with non-small cell lung cancer whose response to radiotherapy plus ipilimumab could not be evaluated. The CDR3 sequence is CASSSGGSGRWGEAFF. The CDR3 bases are TGTGCCAGCAGCTCGGGGGGATCCGGGAGATGGGGAGAAGCTTTCTTT.